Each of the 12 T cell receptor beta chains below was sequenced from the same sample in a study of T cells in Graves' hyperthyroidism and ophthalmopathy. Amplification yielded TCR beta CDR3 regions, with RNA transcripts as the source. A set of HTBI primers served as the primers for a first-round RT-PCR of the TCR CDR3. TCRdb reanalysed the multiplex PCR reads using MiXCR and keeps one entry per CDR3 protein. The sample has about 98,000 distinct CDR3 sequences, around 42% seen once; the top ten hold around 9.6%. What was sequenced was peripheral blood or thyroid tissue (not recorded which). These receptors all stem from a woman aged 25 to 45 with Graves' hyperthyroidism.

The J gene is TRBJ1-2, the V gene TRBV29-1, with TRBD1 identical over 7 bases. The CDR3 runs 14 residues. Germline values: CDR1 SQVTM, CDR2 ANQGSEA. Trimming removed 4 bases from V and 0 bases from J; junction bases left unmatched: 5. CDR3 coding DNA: TGCAGCGTTGGACTCGGACAGGCTAACTATGGCTACACCTTC. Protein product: CSVGLGQANYGYTF.

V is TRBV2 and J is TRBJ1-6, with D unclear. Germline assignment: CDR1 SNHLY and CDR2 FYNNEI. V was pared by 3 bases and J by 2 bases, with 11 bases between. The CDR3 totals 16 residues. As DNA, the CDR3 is TGTGCCAGCAGTGAGTCGGCGGTAACCTATAATTCACCCCTCCACTTT. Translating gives CASSESAVTYNSPLHF.

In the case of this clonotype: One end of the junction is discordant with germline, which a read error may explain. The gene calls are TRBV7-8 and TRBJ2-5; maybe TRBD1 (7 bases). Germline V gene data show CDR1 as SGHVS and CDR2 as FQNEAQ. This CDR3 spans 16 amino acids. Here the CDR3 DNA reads TGTGCCAGCAGCAGGGGGACAGCTAGGGGGGAAGAGGCCCAGTACTTC. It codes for CASSRGTARGEEAQYF.

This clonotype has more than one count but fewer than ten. DNA for the CDR3: TGTGCCAGCAGCGCCGGGACAGGGGTCTCCTATGGCTACACCTTC. Amino acid sequence: CASSAGTGVSYGYTF. The chain has TRBV7-2 and TRBJ1-2; 10 bases match TRBD1. V dropped 5 bases and J dropped 4; count of bases not matched to a gene: 7. Germline V gene lookup returns CDR1 SGHTA and CDR2 FQGNSA. The CDR3 extends over 15 amino acids.

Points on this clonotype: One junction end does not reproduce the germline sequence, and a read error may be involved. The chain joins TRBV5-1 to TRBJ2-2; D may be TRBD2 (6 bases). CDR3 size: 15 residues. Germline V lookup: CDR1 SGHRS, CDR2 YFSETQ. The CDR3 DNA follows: TGCGCCAGCAGCTTGGGGAGTTACAACGCCGGGGGGCTGTTTTTT. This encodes CASSLGSYNAGGLFF.

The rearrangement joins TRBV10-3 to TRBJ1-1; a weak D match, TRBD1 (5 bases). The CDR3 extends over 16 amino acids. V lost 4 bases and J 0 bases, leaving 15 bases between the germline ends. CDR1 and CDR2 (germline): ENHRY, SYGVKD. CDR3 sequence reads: CAISGEFGRVNTEAFF. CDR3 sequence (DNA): TGTGCCATCAGTGGGGAGTTCGGCAGGGTGAACACTGAAGCTTTCTTT.

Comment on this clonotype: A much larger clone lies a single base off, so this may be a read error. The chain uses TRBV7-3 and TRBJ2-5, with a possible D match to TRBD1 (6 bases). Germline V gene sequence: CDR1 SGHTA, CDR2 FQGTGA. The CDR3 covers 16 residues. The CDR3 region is CASSQNYRVGEHELYF. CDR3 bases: TGCGCCAGCAGCCAAAACTACAGGGTAGGGGAGCACGAGCTGTACTTC.

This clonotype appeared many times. The chain's CDR3 is CASRNREGTGELFF. The DNA of the CDR3 is TGTGCCAGCCGTAACAGGGAAGGCACCGGGGAGCTGTTTTTT. This rearrangement joins TRBV6-5 to TRBJ2-2, with D possibly being TRBD1 (6 bases). Between the trimmed V and J ends, which lost 8 bases and 4 bases, there was a span of 14 bases. CDR1 is MNHEY and CDR2 is SVGAGI in the germline V gene. The CDR3 covers 14 residues.

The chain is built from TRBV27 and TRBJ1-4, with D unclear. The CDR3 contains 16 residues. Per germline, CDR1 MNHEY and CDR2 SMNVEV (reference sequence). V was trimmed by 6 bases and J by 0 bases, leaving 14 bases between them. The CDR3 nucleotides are TGTGCCAGCAGCCTCAGTGGGCTTGCAACTAATGAAAAACTGTTTTTT. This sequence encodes CASSLSGLATNEKLFF.

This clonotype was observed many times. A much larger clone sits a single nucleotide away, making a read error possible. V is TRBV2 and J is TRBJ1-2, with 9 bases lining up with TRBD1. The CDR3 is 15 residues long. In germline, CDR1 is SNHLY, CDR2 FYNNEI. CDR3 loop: CASTSQGANAYGYAF. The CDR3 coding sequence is TGTGCCAGCACCTCACAGGGGGCAAACGCCTATGGCTACGCCTTC. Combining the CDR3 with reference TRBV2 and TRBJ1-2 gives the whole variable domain EPEVTQTPSHQVTQMGQEVILRCVPISNHLYFYWYRQILGQKVEFLVSFYNNEISEKSEIFDDQFSVERPDGSNFTLKIRSTKLEDSAMYFCASTSQGANAYGYAFGSGTRLTVV.

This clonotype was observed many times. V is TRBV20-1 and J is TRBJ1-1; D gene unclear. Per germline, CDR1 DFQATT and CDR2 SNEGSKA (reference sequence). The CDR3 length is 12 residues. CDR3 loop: CRSRALNTEAFF. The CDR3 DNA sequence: TGCAGAAGTAGGGCCTTGAACACTGAAGCTTTCTTT.

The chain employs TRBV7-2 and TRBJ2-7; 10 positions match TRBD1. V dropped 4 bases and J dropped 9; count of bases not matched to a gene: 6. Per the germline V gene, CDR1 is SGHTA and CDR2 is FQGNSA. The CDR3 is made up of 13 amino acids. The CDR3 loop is CASSSRQGALQYF. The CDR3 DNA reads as TGTGCCAGCAGCTCTAGACAGGGGGCTCTGCAGTACTTC.